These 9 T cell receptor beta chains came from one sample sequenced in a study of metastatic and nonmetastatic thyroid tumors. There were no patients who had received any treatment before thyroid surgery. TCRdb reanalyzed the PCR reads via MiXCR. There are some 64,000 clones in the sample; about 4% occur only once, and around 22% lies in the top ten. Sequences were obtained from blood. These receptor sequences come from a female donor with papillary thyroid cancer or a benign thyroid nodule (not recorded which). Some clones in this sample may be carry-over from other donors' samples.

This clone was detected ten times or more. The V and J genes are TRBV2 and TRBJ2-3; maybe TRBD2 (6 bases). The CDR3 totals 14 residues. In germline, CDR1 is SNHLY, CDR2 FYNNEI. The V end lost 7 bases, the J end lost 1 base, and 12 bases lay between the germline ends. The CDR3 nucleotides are TGTGCCAGCAAGCCGGGAGTGGGCACAGATACGCAGTATTTT. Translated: CASKPGVGTDTQYF.

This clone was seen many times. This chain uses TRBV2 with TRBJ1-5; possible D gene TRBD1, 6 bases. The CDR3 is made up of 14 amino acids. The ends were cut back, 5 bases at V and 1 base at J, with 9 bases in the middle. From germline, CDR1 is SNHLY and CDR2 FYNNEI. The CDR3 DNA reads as TGTGCCAGCAGTAACAGGGACAGCAATCAGCCCCAGCATTTT. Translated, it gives CASSNRDSNQPQHF.

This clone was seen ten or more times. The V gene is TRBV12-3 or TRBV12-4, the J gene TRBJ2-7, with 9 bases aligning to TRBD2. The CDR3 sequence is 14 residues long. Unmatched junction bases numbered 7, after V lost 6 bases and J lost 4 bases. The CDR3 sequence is CASRIAGVRYEQYF. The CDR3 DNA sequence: TGTGCCAGCAGAATAGCGGGAGTAAGGTACGAGCAGTACTTC.

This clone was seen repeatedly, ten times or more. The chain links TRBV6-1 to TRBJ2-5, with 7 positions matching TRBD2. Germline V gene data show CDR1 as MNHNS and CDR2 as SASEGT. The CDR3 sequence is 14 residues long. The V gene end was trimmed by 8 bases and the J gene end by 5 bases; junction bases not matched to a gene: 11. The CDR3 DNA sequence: TGTGCCAGCCCCGAAGGGCAGGGAGGGGAGACCCAGTACTTC. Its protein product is CASPEGQGGETQYF.

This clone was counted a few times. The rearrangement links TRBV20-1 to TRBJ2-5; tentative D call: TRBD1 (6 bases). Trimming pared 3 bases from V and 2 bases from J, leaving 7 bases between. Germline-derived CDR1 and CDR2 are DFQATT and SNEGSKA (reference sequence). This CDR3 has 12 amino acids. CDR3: CSASGQQETQYF. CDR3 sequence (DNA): TGCAGTGCTAGTGGACAGCAAGAGACCCAGTACTTC.

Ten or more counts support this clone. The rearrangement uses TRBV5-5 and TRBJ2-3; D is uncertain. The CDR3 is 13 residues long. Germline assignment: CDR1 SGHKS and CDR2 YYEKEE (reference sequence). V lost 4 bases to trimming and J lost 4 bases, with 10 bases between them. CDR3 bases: TGTGCCAGCAGCCCGCGGAGTCCAGATACGCAGTATTTT. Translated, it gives CASSPRSPDTQYF.

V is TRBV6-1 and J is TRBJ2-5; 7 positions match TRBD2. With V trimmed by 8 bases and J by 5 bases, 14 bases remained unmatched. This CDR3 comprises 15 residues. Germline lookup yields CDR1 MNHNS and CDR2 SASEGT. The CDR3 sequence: CASRQAGLCGETQYF. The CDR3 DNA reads TGTGCCAGCCGTCAAGCGGGATTGTGTGGGGAGACCCAGTACTTC.

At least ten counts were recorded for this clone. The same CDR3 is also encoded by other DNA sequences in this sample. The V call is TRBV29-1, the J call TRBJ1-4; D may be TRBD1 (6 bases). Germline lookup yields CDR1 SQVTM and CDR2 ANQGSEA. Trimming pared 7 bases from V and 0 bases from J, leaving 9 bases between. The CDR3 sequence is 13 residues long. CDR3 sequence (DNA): TGCAGCGCCCGGACAGCAACTAATGAAAAACTGTTTTTT. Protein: CSARTATNEKLFF.

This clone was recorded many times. The CDR3 reads CASSLRVRGGELFF. The DNA for the CDR3 is TGTGCCAGCAGTTTAAGGGTCCGCGGGGGGGAGCTGTTTTTT. The chain has TRBV12-3 or TRBV12-4 and TRBJ2-2, with D perhaps matching TRBD2 (5 bases). The ends were cut back, 2 bases at V and 8 bases at J, with 12 bases in the middle. The CDR3 has 14 residues.